Following are 22 T cell receptor beta chains from one sample sequenced in a study of graft-versus-host responses after intestinal transplantation. Measured with immunoSEQ multiplex PCR; TCRdb has only the in-frame clones, and not every one. The sample consists of about 120,000 clones, approximately 90% of them appearing once. Their recognized antigens are unknown. Sample: unstimulated CD4+ T cells sorted from spleen or lymph node cells, taken before intestinal transplant. The receptors were sampled from a human donor who received an intestinal transplant.

V usage is TRBV7-9 and J usage is TRBJ2-2, with 10 bases matching TRBD2. Looked up from germline, CDR1 is SEHNR and CDR2 is FQNEAQ (reference sequence). V lost 3 bases to trimming and J lost 3 bases; unmatched junction nucleotides: 7. The CDR3 length is 17 residues. CDR3 residues: CASSFPQREGDTGELFF. The CDR3 coding sequence is TGTGCCAGCAGCTTCCCTCAGCGGGAGGGGGACACCGGGGAGCTGTTTTTT.

The chain employs TRBV5-4 and TRBJ1-1, with D uncertain. Between the trimmed V and J ends, which lost 4 bases and 6 bases, there was a span of 22 bases. Germline CDR1 reads SGHNT; CDR2 reads YYREEE (reference sequence). The CDR3 spans 16 residues. The CDR3 region is CASSPPGYRRLAEAFF. The CDR3 DNA reads as TGTGCCAGCAGCCCCCCGGGGTATAGGAGACTTGCTGAAGCTTTCTTT.

This clone was counted only a few times. The V gene is TRBV7-3, the J gene TRBJ2-7; 9 nucleotides match TRBD1. The V and J ends lost 2 bases and 6 bases, in that order; junction bases with no gene match: 11. Germline V CDR1 and CDR2: SGHTA, FQGTGA. This CDR3 contains 16 residues. CDR3 in amino acids: CASSLYRNRGLGEQYF. The CDR3 region has the DNA TGTGCCAGCAGCTTATATCGGAACAGGGGGCTCGGCGAGCAGTACTTC.

V gene TRBV11-3 combines with J gene TRBJ2-1; no reliable D call. The CDR3 runs 15 residues. Deletions cut 1 base from V and 6 bases from J, with 13 bases between. The V gene's germline CDR1 is SGHNT and CDR2 YENEEA. The CDR3, as DNA: TGTGCCAGCAGCTTAGGAGGCGAAAAGAGCAATGAGCAGTTCTTC. Translation: CASSLGGEKSNEQFF.

The rearrangement links TRBV7-2 to TRBJ1-6; D is perhaps TRBD1 (5 bases). The CDR3 loop spans 14 amino acids. Germline loops: CDR1 SGHTA, CDR2 FQGNSA. V was pared by 7 bases and J by 7 bases, with 14 bases between. The CDR3 region has the DNA TGTGCCAGCACCCCCGTGGGGGGGAATTCACCCCTCCACTTT. It translates to CASTPVGGNSPLHF.

The rearrangement links TRBV27 to TRBJ1-5, with 10 bases identical to TRBD1. This CDR3 is built from 15 residues. V was clipped by 0 bases and J by 7 bases; unmatched bases: 3. Germline V gives CDR1 MNHEY, CDR2 SMNVEV (reference sequence). CDR3: CASSLSTGGRQPQHF. The CDR3 region has the DNA TGTGCCAGCAGTTTATCGACAGGGGGCCGGCAGCCCCAGCATTTT.

This chain joins TRBV6-1 and TRBJ2-7; D is unresolved. The CDR3 length is 11 residues. CDR1 is MNHNS, CDR2 SASEGT, per germline. Trimming took 3 bases from V and 7 from J, leaving 7 bases between them. DNA for the CDR3: TGTGCCAGCAGTGATTTTAAAGAGCAGTACTTC. Protein sequence: CASSDFKEQYF.

The chain uses TRBV18 and TRBJ2-7, with D perhaps matching TRBD1 (6 bases). The germline gives CDR1 KGHSH, CDR2 LQKENI. Trimming stripped 3 bases from V and 5 bases from J, with 20 bases between. The CDR3 extends over 16 amino acids. CDR3 residues: CASSPQGAGEVDEQYF. The CDR3 DNA follows: TGTGCCAGCTCACCCCAGGGAGCAGGGGAAGTCGACGAGCAGTACTTC. The full variable domain, with the rest looked up from reference TRBV18 and TRBJ2-7, is NAGVMQNPRHLVRRRGQEARLRCSPMKGHSHVYWYRQLPEEGLKFMVYLQKENIIDESGMPKERFSAEFPKEGPSILRIQQVVRGDSAAYFCASSPQGAGEVDEQYFGPGTRLTVT.

A word on this clone: This CDR3 is also generated by other DNA sequences in the sample. The chain carries TRBV11-2 and TRBJ2-1, with 8 nucleotides matching TRBD2. The trim removed 3 bases at V and 4 bases at J, leaving 5 bases unmatched. Germline loops: CDR1 SGHAT, CDR2 FQNNGV. CDR3 size: 15 residues. The CDR3 sequence is CASSLSGGDYNEQFF. The CDR3 coding sequence is TGTGCCAGCAGCTTGTCCGGGGGGGATTACAATGAGCAGTTCTTC. Full variable domain (missing parts from reference TRBV11-2 and TRBJ2-1): EAGVAQSPRYKIIEKRQSVAFWCNPISGHATLYWYQQILGQGPKLLIQFQNNGVVDDSQLPKDRFSAERLKGVDSTLKIQPAKLEDSAVYLCASSLSGGDYNEQFFGPGTRLTVL.

V gene TRBV5-1 combines with J gene TRBJ2-5; D unclear. V was shortened by 4 bases and J by 4 bases, with 5 bases between the two germline ends. CDR3 length: 11 amino acids. CDR1 SGHRS and CDR2 YFSETQ come from the germline V gene. The CDR3 region is CASSLRETQYF. The CDR3 region has the DNA TGCGCCAGCAGCCTCAGAGAGACCCAGTACTTC.

The chain combines TRBV7-2 with TRBJ1-4, with D maybe TRBD1 (5 bases). V shed 3 bases and J shed 8 bases, with 16 bases lying between them. The CDR3 extends over 15 amino acids. Germline lookup yields CDR1 SGHTA and CDR2 FQGNSA. The CDR3: CASSFNGRGREKLFF. In DNA, the CDR3 is TGTGCCAGCAGCTTTAATGGGAGGGGTCGGGAAAAACTGTTTTTT.

The chain is built from TRBV5-1 and TRBJ1-6; the match to TRBD1 covers 7 bases. This CDR3 region has 16 residues. Trimming cost V 4 bases and J 8 bases; bases outside gene matches: 12. Germline V gives CDR1 SGHRS, CDR2 YFSETQ. The CDR3: CASSMGVRGPDSPLHF. The CDR3 nucleotides are TGCGCCAGCAGCATGGGGGTAAGGGGGCCCGATTCACCCCTCCACTTT.

This clone was detected once. The chain is built from TRBV18 and TRBJ2-1, with TRBD2 matching over 9 bases. Per the germline V gene, CDR1 is KGHSH and CDR2 is LQKENI. The V segment lost 0 bases and the J segment 7 bases; nucleotides outside the gene matches: 7. This CDR3 has 16 amino acids. DNA for the CDR3: TGTGCCAGCTCACCACCGGGCGGGAGGGCACGAAATGAGCAGTTCTTC. Its translation: CASSPPGGRARNEQFF.

This chain uses TRBV9 with TRBJ1-1; D uncertain. This CDR3 has 14 amino acids. Between the trimmed V and J ends, which lost 4 bases and 6 bases, there was a span of 16 bases. Germline assignment: CDR1 SGDLS and CDR2 YYNGEE. The CDR3 loop is CASSPSSLRAEAFF. For the CDR3, the DNA is TGTGCCAGCAGCCCTTCATCCCTGCGCGCTGAAGCTTTCTTT.

This clone was found a few times. The V and J genes are TRBV4-3 and TRBJ1-5, with TRBD1 as a possible D gene (6 bases). CDR1 and CDR2 from the germline V gene are LGHNA and YSLEER. This CDR3 is 16 amino acids long. Trimming shortened V by 2 bases and J by 4 bases, and 15 bases separated the two germline ends. CDR3 protein: CASSQYMGQGNQPQHF. CDR3 nucleotide sequence: TGCGCCAGCAGCCAATACATGGGGCAGGGGAATCAGCCCCAGCATTTT.

This clone was detected once. The V call is TRBV7-2, the J call TRBJ2-7, with TRBD2 matching over 9 bases. Germline assignment: CDR1 SGHTA and CDR2 FQGNSA. The J segment lost 6 bases and the V segment lost 5 bases, leaving 11 bases of the junction unmatched. The CDR3 runs to 15 residues. Here the CDR3 reads CASSASGLAGAEQYF. The CDR3 DNA is TGTGCCAGCAGCGCCTCGGGACTAGCTGGTGCCGAGCAGTACTTC.

The chain employs TRBV5-1 and TRBJ2-5; 7 nucleotides line up with TRBD1. The J call may be incorrect, as the DNA end agrees better with TRBJ2-7. CDR3 length: 14 amino acids. Germline CDR1 SGHRS, CDR2 YFSETQ. The CDR3 protein is CASSISGQSYEQYF. The CDR3 bases are TGCGCCAGCAGCATCTCGGGACAGTCCTACGAGCAGTACTTC.

This clone was counted between two and nine times. The chain is built from TRBV6-6 and TRBJ1-2, with 7 positions matching TRBD1. Per germline, CDR1 MNHNY and CDR2 SVGAGI (reference sequence). The CDR3 is 14 amino acids. The V and J ends lost 7 bases and 4 bases, in that order; junction bases with no gene match: 9. CDR3 loop: CASTGTVSPYGYTF. The DNA of the CDR3 is TGTGCCAGCACCGGGACAGTCTCCCCCTATGGCTACACCTTC.

V usage is TRBV29-1 and J usage is TRBJ1-2; D unresolved. Germline CDR1 and CDR2: SQVTM and ANQGSEA. CDR3 length equals 13 residues. Trimming cost V 3 bases and J 8 bases, with 16 bases left between them. The CDR3 spells CSVDSDWRLGYTF. The CDR3, as DNA: TGCAGCGTTGACTCGGACTGGCGGTTGGGCTACACCTTC. The complete variable domain, with remaining parts taken from reference TRBV29-1 and TRBJ1-2, reads SAVISQKPSRDICQRGTSLTIQCQVDSQVTMMFWYRQQPGQSLTLIATANQGSEATYESGFVIDKFPISRPNLTFSTLTVSNMSPEDSSIYLCSVDSDWRLGYTFGSGTRLTVV.

This clone was counted once. This chain uses TRBV5-1 with TRBJ2-5; the match to TRBD2 covers 9 bases. The junction had 8 bases not matched to a gene; V was cut back by 0 bases and J by 5 bases. Germline V gene sequence: CDR1 SGHRS, CDR2 YFSETQ. The CDR3 extends over 16 amino acids. CDR3 nucleotide sequence: TGCGCCAGCAGCTTGGAAGGGCGGGAGGGCCGGGAGACCCAGTACTTC. This gives the protein CASSLEGREGRETQYF.

The gene calls are TRBV27 and TRBJ1-1; 9 bases match TRBD1. The CDR3 covers 15 residues. V gave up 7 bases and J gave up 6 bases; unmatched junction bases: 12. Germline-derived CDR1 and CDR2 are MNHEY and SMNVEV (reference sequence). In nucleotides, the CDR3 is TGTGCCAGCACTGAGGGACAGGGAAGATTGGCTGAAGCTTTCTTT. This translates into CASTEGQGRLAEAFF.

This clone was seen a single time. The chain uses TRBV2 and TRBJ1-5, with 12 positions matching TRBD1. The length of the CDR3 is 18 residues. The germline CDR1 and CDR2 sequences are SNHLY and FYNNEI. Germline trimming cut 5 bases from V and 2 bases from J; bases unmatched to any gene: 10. The CDR3 DNA sequence: TGTGCCAGCAGTCCCTCCGGGACAGGGGGCACGGGCAATCAGCCCCAGCATTTT. Translation: CASSPSGTGGTGNQPQHF.